A selection of T cell receptor beta chains follows, all from one sample in a study of cytotoxic CD8 clonotypes in ibrutinib-treated CLL. The data were produced by immunoSEQ multiplex PCR, yet TCRdb's version contains in-frame clones alone and is incomplete. Among some 200,000 clones listed, about two thirds were seen once. This specimen consisted of PBMCs, obtained after 24 months of ibrutinib treatment. The receptors stem from a human donor with chronic lymphocytic leukemia. CDR3s include the opening cysteine and the closing phenylalanine or tryptophan. The D gene is left open where the match is weak. Clone size is not always given. Where it is, it says once, few, many or a class for expanded clones.

d_call	clone_size	v_call	j_call	cdr3_nt	cdr3_aa
TRBD2	.	TRBV9	TRBJ2-3	TGTGCCAGCAGCTACGGTTGGGGGGGAGGCACAGATACGCAGTATTTT	CASSYGWGGGTDTQYF
.	.	TRBV27	TRBJ2-7	TGTGCCAGCAGTGACATACAGGGAAGGGCATCCGAGCAGTACTTC	CASSDIQGRASEQYF
.	.	TRBV15	TRBJ2-7	TGTGCCACCAGCTTTGCGGGGACCTACGAGCAGTACTTC	CATSFAGTYEQYF
.	.	TRBV30	TRBJ1-2	TGTGCCTGGAGTTGGGTCCCGGGGTATGGCTACACCTTC	CAWSWVPGYGYTF
TRBD2	.	TRBV30	TRBJ2-7	TGTGCCTGGAGTGTTAGCGGGGGATACGAGCAGTACTTC	CAWSVSGGYEQYF
.	.	TRBV18	TRBJ2-2	TGTGCCAGCTCACCCGGGGACGGGGAGCTGTTTTTT	CASSPGDGELFF
.	.	TRBV7-7	TRBJ2-3	TGTGCTAGCAGCTTAAGCAGGCGCACAGATACGCAGTATTTT	CASSLSRRTDTQYF
TRBD2	few	TRBV7-8	TRBJ2-3	TGTGCCAGCAGACCACGTGGGGGGAGGGACACAGATACGCAGTATTTT	CASRPRGGRDTDTQYF
.	.	TRBV9	TRBJ1-1	TGTGCCAGCAGCGTAGTTGGCAGGGAGCACACTGAAGCTTTCTTT	CASSVVGREHTEAFF
.	.	TRBV7-9	TRBJ1-2	TGTGCCAGCAGCTCAGTCCGGGACCTCTATGGCTACACCTTC	CASSSVRDLYGYTF
TRBD1	once	TRBV25-1	TRBJ2-5	TGTGCCAGCAGTGAATTCGGGACAGGGGTGACCCAGTACTTC	CASSEFGTGVTQYF
.	.	TRBV10-3	TRBJ1-2	TGTGCCATCACGGGGCAAAACTATGGCTACACCTTC	CAITGQNYGYTF
.	.	TRBV6-6	TRBJ2-3	TGTGCCAGCAGTTACTCGTCAGCAGATACGCAGTATTTT	CASSYSSADTQYF
.	.	TRBV2	TRBJ2-7	TGTGCCAGCAGTGAGGGATACGAGCAGTACTTC	CASSEGYEQYF
TRBD1	.	TRBV7-9	TRBJ1-4	TGTGCCAGCAGCGGGGACAGCGATCGTGAAAAACTGTTTTTT	CASSGDSDREKLFF
.	.	TRBV27	TRBJ2-3	TGTGCCAGCACAGACAGAAGCACGCAGTATTTT	CASTDRSTQYF
.	.	TRBV9	TRBJ1-2	TGTGCCAGCAGCGTAGCCCACTCTGGGGGCAACTATGGCTACACCTTC	CASSVAHSGGNYGYTF
TRBD1	.	TRBV5-6	TRBJ2-5	TGTGCCAGCAGCTCTCGGACAGGGTACCAAGAGACCCAGTACTTC	CASSSRTGYQETQYF
.	once	TRBV6-5	TRBJ2-1	TGTGCCAGCAGTGACAGACAGATCTACAATGAGCAGTTCTTC	CASSDRQIYNEQFF
.	.	TRBV6-4	TRBJ1-1	TGTGCCAGCAGTGCACTATCGACAGGCAGGACTGAAGCTTTCTTT	CASSALSTGRTEAFF
.	few	TRBV5-1	TRBJ2-7	TGCGCCAGCAGCTCGGACATCTACGAGCAGTACTTC	CASSSDIYEQYF
.	.	TRBV9	TRBJ2-7	TGTGCCAGCAGCGTAGATGGACGGGAGTCGTACGAGCAGTACTTC	CASSVDGRESYEQYF
.	.	TRBV7-6	TRBJ2-1	TGTGCCAGCAGCGCGATAACTAGCCAGGGGCACAATGAGCAGTTCTTC	CASSAITSQGHNEQFF
.	.	TRBV20-1	TRBJ2-5	TGCAGTGCTAGTTGGCGTGAGACCCAGTACTTC	CSASWRETQYF
TRBD1	.	TRBV11-2	TRBJ2-5	TGTGCCAGCAGCTTCGGGACAGGGTTAGAGACCCAGTACTTC	CASSFGTGLETQYF
TRBD2	.	TRBV18	TRBJ2-7	TGTGCCAGCTCACCTAAACTAGCGGGAGCTGACGAGCAGTACTTC	CASSPKLAGADEQYF
TRBD2	few	TRBV2	TRBJ2-3	TGTGCCAGCAGAAACGAGCGGGAGTCGAATACGCAGTATTTT	CASRNERESNTQYF
TRBD1	.	TRBV18	TRBJ2-3	TGTGCCAGCTCCCACTTTCCAGGCCGGGACAGCCCATCCACAGATACGCAGTATTTT	CASSHFPGRDSPSTDTQYF
TRBD2	.	TRBV4-3	TRBJ2-3	TGCGCCAGCAGCCATCGACTAGCGGGAGAGGTAGATACGCAGTATTTT	CASSHRLAGEVDTQYF
TRBD2	.	TRBV29-1	TRBJ2-5	TGCAGCGTTGTAGGACTAGCGGGAGGGCAGTTGGAGACCCAGTACTTC	CSVVGLAGGQLETQYF
TRBD2	.	TRBV7-2	TRBJ2-7	TGTGCCAGCAGCTTATTGCGGGAGGGCCTCGAGCAGTACTTC	CASSLLREGLEQYF
TRBD1	once	TRBV5-4	TRBJ1-4	TGTGCCAGCAGCCGGGACAGGGGTAATGAAAAACTGTTTTTT	CASSRDRGNEKLFF
.	few	TRBV7-9	TRBJ1-1	TGTGCCAGCAGCTTAGCGGGGGGCTCTAACACTGAAGCTTTCTTT	CASSLAGGSNTEAFF
TRBD2	.	TRBV9	TRBJ2-7	TGTGCCAGCAGCCCCCGAGGACTAGCCCACGAGCAGTACTTC	CASSPRGLAHEQYF
.	.	TRBV29-1	TRBJ2-3	TGCAGCGTTCAGATTACAGCACAAAATACGCAGTATTTT	CSVQITAQNTQYF